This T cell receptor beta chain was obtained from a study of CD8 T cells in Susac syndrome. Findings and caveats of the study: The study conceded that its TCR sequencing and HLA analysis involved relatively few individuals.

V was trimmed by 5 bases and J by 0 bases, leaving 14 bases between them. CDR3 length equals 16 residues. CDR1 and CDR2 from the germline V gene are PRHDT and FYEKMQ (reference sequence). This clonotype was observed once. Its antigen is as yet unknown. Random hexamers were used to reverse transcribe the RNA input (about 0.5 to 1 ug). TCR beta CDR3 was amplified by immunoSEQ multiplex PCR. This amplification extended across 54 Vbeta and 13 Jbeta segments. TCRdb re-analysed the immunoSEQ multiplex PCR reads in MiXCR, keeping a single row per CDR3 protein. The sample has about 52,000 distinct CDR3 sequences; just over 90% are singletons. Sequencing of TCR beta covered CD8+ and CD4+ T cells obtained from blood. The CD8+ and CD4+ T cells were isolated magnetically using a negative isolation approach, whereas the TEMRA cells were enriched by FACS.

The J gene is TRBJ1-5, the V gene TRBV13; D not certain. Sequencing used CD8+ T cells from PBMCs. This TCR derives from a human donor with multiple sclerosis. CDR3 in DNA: TGTGCCAGCAGCAATGGGAGGGATAATAGCAATCAGCCCCAGCATTTT. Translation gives CASSNGRDNSNQPQHF.